Below, 5 T cell receptor beta chains from the same sample are listed, as sequenced in a study of CD8 T cells in ankylosing spondylitis. MiXCR was run by TCRdb on the 5' RACE reads, yielding one entry per CDR3 protein. The data hold more than 150,000 distinct CDR3 sequences, with 15% to 20% observed a single time. Sequencing was carried out using blood, either unsorted or a sorted T cell fraction (not recorded which). These receptors all stem from a male donor between 5 and 35 years old with ankylosing spondylitis or in good health (not recorded which).

The sample holds a few counts of this clonotype. This chain links TRBV6-2 or TRBV6-3 with TRBJ2-3; 8 bases map to TRBD2. With V trimmed by 8 bases and J by 2 bases, 12 bases remained unmatched. Germline V gene lookup returns CDR1 MNHEY and CDR2 SVGEGT. The CDR3 has 16 residues. DNA for the CDR3: TGTGCCAGCTGGCCCACCGGGACTAGGTTCACAGATACGCAGTATTTT. This gives the protein CASWPTGTRFTDTQYF.

V is TRBV20-1 and J is TRBJ2-7; 7 bases align to TRBD2. The length of the CDR3 is 15 residues. V lost 0 bases, J lost 6 bases, and 11 bases stayed unmatched. Germline CDR1 DFQATT, CDR2 SNEGSKA (reference sequence). The CDR3 bases are TGCAGTGCTAGAGACCCGGGACTACTCACAGGCGAGCAGTACTTC. This gives the protein CSARDPGLLTGEQYF.

This clonotype appeared a few times. The chain joins TRBV19 to TRBJ1-1; tentative D call: TRBD1 (5 bases). This CDR3 region has 12 residues. V dropped 9 bases and J dropped 0 bases, with 8 bases sitting between them. The V gene's germline CDR1 is LNHDA and CDR2 SQIVND (reference sequence). The CDR3 sequence is CASRGVNTEAFF. The CDR3 DNA reads as TGTGCCAGCCGGGGGGTGAACACTGAAGCTTTCTTT.

This clonotype was detected a few times. The CDR3 region is CASSYSFRAQETQYF. As DNA, the CDR3 is TGTGCCAGCAGTTACTCGTTTAGGGCGCAAGAGACCCAGTACTTC. The chain joins TRBV6-5 to TRBJ2-5; D unclear. Germline-derived CDR1 and CDR2 are MNHEY and SVGAGI. The length of the CDR3 is 15 residues. Trimming removed 0 bases at V and 2 bases at J, with 10 bases between.

The gene calls are TRBV12-3 or TRBV12-4 and TRBJ2-7; tentatively, D is TRBD2 (5 bases). V dropped 2 bases and J dropped 1 base, with 18 bases sitting between them. The CDR3 has 17 residues. The CDR3 DNA is TGTGCCAGCAGTTTATACGAGAGCGCCCCGGGATCCTACGAGCAGTACTTC. This sequence encodes CASSLYESAPGSYEQYF.